This T cell receptor (beta chain) was recorded in a study of cytomegalovirus exposure and HLA in healthy donors. Comments on this clone: At the DNA level, this CDR3 is encoded by other sequences in the same sample as well.

V was shortened by 2 bases and J by 1 base, with 5 bases between the two germline ends. The CDR3 extends over 13 amino acids. CDR1 and CDR2 from the germline V gene are MNHEY and SVGAGI. Primers included in the PCR were 60 Vbeta and 13 Jbeta primers. Using immunoSEQ multiplex PCR, the repertoire was profiled, and TCRdb retains in-frame clones only, with some absent. Of around 190,000 clones listed, about four fifths are singletons. Each donor was healthy, and each was a bone marrow donor. The chain recombines TRBV6-5 with TRBJ1-1, with D unclear. Specimen: PBMCs. The origin of this receptor is a man in his late teens or twenties in good health and CMV-seronegative. The CDR3 loop reads CASSYARNTEAFF. In DNA, the CDR3 is TGTGCCAGCAGTTACGCCAGGAACACTGAAGCTTTCTTT.